This TCR beta chain is drawn from a study of blood T cell repertoires in COVID-19. The overall study: PBMCs, B-cell-depleted T cells, or T cells provided the cDNA or gDNA that made up the material.

Patients in Seattle were enrolled during active infection, then followed longitudinally. Between the trimmed V and J ends, which lost 9 bases and 1 base, there was a span of 13 bases. The V gene's germline CDR1 is LNHDA and CDR2 SQIVND (reference sequence). The CDR3 is 14 residues long. Produced via immunoSEQ multiplex PCR; TCRdb's table is partial and in-frame only. The sample has 230,000 or so clones, around 90% seen once. Material: peripheral blood. The sequence was obtained from a woman aged 55-69 years with COVID-19, enrolled during active disease. V is TRBV19 and J is TRBJ1-5; weak D call: TRBD1 (6 bases). The CDR3 sequence is CASRTGQSNQPQHF. CDR3 sequence (DNA): TGTGCCAGCCGGACCGGACAGAGCAATCAGCCCCAGCATTTT.